This T cell receptor beta chain was identified in a study of CD8+ T cells in alopecia areata. Worth noting for this clone: As yet, its antigen is unknown.

CD4+ and CD8+ T cells were sorted from PBMCs stained for CD3, CD4 and CD8. Isolated RNA was reverse transcribed into cDNA used as the sequencing template. Clones were sequenced by immunoSEQ multiplex PCR, and TCRdb holds only the in-frame ones, with some missing. Found here are roughly 200,000 clones, roughly three fifths of them singletons; the top ten hold nearly 5%. Study outcomes and limitations: Mice showed TCR sharing more clearly than patients did, possibly owing to HLA. Among the cells sequenced in scalp samples are also the resident alphabeta T cells of normal skin. Lesional tissue from the scalp (especially in alopecia totalis/universalis) showed higher clonality than normal scalp.

The sample was CD8+ T cells sorted from blood. This sequence was found in a human donor in good health.

CDR3 sequence: CASSVQGEKSNQPQHF. The CDR3 DNA reads TGCGCCAGCAGCGTCCAGGGGGAGAAGAGCAATCAGCCCCAGCATTTT. This chain connects TRBV4-1 to TRBJ1-5; TRBD1 matches 7 bases. The V and J ends lost 5 bases and 1 base, in that order; junction bases with no gene match: 8. This CDR3 is 16 amino acids long. CDR1 is MGHRA and CDR2 is YSYEKL in the germline V gene.